This entry is about one T cell receptor beta chain. The data were produced by immunoSEQ multiplex PCR, yet TCRdb's version contains in-frame clones alone and is incomplete. The sample carries roughly 500,000 clones, around 79% recorded once. This sample is drawn from a study of shared clonotypes between healthy human individuals. V lost 2 bases and J 3 bases, leaving 5 bases between the germline ends. Germline V gives CDR1 SSHAT, CDR2 FNYEAQ (reference sequence). The CDR3 consists of 13 residues. The chain joins TRBV7-7 to TRBJ1-5; D gene ambiguous. Sequences were obtained from PBMCs. The clonotype originates from a woman aged 40 to 50 in good health. Some clones in this sample may be carry-over from other donors' samples. This chain's CDR3 is CASSLNPNQPQHF. CDR3 nucleotides: TGTGCCAGCAGCTTAAATCCCAATCAGCCCCAGCATTTT.